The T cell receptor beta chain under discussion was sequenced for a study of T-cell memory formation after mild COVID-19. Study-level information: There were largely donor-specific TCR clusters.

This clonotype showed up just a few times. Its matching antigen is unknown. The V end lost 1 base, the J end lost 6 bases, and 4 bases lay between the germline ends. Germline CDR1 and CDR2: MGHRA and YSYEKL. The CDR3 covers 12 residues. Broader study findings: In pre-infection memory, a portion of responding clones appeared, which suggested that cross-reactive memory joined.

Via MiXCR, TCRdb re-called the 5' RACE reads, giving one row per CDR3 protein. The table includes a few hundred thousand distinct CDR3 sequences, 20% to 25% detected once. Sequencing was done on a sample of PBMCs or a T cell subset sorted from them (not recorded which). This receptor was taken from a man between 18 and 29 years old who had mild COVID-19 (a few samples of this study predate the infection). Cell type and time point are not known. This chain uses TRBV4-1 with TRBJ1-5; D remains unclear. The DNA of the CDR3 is TGCGCCAGCAGCCAAGGATTTCAGCCCCAGCATTTT. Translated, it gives CASSQGFQPQHF.